Listed below are T cell receptor beta chains from one sample, sequenced in a study of response to subunit inactivated influenza vaccine. MiXCR was run by TCRdb on the RT-PCR reads, yielding one entry per CDR3 protein. The sample includes about 780,000 distinct CDR3 sequences, about 18% seen only once; the top ten take 9.5% to 13%. Sequences were derived from PBMCs from blood, sampled about 5 days after vaccination. The receptors originated from a man aged 50-60 years who received an inactivated influenza vaccine. CDR3s include the opening cysteine and the closing phenylalanine or tryptophan. Each record gives: J gene, clone size, V gene, CDR3 protein. Clone size is stated in some rows and not others, as once, few, many or a class when expanded.

>TRBJ2-3|.|TRBV7-3
CASSLSSGSHTQYF
>TRBJ1-4|.|TRBV7-2
CASSLGGDRGNEKLFF
>TRBJ2-3|few|TRBV5-1
CASSLGTSGADTQYF
>TRBJ2-5|many|TRBV20-1
CSATGQGQETQYF
>TRBJ2-7|few|TRBV19
CASSIGFTYEQYF
>TRBJ2-2|.|TRBV10-3
CAISAASGRANTGELFF
>TRBJ2-7|.|TRBV7-3
CASSLRASGPYEQYF
>TRBJ2-1|few|TRBV20-1
CSAPTLAGGSYNEQFF
>TRBJ1-1|few|TRBV28
CATSGGVGDNTEAFF
>TRBJ2-1|.|TRBV11-2
CASSFTSGTDEQFF
>TRBJ2-6|.|TRBV10-3
CAIRVGQGGSGANVLTF